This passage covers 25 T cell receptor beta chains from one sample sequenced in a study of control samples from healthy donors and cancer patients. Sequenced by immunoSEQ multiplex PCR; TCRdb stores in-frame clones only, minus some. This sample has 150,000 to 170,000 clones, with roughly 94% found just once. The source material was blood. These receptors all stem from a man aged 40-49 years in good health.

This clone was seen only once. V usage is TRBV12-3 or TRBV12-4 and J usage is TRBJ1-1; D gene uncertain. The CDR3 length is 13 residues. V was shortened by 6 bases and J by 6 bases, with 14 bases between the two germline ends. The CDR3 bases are TGTGCCAGCAGAGTTGGACCCCTTGCTGAAGCTTTCTTT. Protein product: CASRVGPLAEAFF.

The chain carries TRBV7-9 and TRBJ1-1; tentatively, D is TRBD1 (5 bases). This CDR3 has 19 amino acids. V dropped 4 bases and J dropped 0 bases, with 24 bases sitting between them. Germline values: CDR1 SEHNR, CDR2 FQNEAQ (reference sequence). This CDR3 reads CASSWTGPRWGSMNTEAFF. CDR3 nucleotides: TGTGCCAGCAGCTGGACCGGGCCGCGGTGGGGGTCCATGAACACTGAAGCTTTCTTT.

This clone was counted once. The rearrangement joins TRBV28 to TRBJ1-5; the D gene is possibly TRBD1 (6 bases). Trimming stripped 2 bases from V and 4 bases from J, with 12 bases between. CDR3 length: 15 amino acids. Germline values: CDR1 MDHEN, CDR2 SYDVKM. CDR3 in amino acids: CASSLLRGRNQPQHF. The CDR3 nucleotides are TGTGCCAGCAGTTTACTCAGGGGCCGGAATCAGCCCCAGCATTTT.

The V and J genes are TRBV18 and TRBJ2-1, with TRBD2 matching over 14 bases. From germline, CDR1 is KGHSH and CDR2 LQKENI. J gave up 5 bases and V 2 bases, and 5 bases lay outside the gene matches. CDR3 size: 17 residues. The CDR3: CASSPSGGLAGDNEQFF. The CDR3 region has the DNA TGTGCCAGCTCACCATCGGGGGGACTAGCGGGGGACAATGAGCAGTTCTTC.

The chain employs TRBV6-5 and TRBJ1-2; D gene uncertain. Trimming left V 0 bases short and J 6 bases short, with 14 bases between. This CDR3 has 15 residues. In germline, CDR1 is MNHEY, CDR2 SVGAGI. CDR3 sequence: CASSYSGTGLNGYTF. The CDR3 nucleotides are TGTGCCAGCAGTTACTCGGGTACGGGTCTGAATGGCTACACCTTC.

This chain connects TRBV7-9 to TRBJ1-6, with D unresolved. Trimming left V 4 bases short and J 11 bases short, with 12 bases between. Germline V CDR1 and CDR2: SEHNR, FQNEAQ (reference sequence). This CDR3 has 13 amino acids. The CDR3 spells CASSSSRLTPLHF. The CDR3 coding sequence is TGTGCCAGCAGCTCCAGTAGGTTGACACCCCTCCACTTT.

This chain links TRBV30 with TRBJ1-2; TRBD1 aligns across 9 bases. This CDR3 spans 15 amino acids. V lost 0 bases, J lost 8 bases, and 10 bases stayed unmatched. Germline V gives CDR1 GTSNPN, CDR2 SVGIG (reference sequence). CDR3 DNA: TGTGCCTGGAGTGTATCCGGGACAGGGTTTGGCGGCTACACCTTC. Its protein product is CAWSVSGTGFGGYTF.

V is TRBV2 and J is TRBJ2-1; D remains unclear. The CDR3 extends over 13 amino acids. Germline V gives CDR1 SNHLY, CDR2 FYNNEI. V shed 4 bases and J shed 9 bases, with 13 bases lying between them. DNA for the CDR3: TGTGCCAGCAGTGTCGTTGGGTCCAGTGAGCAGTTCTTC. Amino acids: CASSVVGSSEQFF.

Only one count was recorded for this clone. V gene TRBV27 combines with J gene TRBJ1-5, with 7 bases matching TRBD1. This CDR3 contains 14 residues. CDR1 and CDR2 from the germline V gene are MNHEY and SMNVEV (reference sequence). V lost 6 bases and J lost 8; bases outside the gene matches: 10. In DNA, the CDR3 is TGTGCCAGCAGGGAAACAGGGGCGAGGGAGCCCCAGCATTTT. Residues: CASRETGAREPQHF.

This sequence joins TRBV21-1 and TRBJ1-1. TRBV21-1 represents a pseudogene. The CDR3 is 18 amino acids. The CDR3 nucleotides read TGTGCCAGCATCCGACCGCGGGACACCTCCGCCATGAACACTGAAGCTTTCTTT. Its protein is CASIRPRDTSAMNTEAFF.

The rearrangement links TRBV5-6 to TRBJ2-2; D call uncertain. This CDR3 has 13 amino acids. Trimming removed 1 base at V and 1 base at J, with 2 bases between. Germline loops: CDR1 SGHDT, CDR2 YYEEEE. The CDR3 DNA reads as TGTGCCAGCAGCTTGAGGAACACCGGGGAGCTGTTTTTT. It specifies CASSLRNTGELFF.

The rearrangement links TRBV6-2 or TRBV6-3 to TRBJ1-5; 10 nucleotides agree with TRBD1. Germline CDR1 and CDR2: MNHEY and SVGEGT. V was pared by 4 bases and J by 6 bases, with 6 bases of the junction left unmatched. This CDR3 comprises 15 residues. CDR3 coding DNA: TGTGCCAGCAGTTTCCGGACAGGGGGGATTCAGCCCCAGCATTTT. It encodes CASSFRTGGIQPQHF.

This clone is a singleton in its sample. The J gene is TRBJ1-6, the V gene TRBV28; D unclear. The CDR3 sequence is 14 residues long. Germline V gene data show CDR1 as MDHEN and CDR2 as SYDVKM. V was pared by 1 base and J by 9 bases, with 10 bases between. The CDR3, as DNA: TGTGCCAGCAGTTTATACGCCTGGGTTTCACCCCTCCACTTT. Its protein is CASSLYAWVSPLHF.

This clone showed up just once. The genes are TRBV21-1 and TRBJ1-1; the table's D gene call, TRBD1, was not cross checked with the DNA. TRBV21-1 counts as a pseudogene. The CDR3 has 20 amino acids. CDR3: CASSKVSFRDRGNLNTEAFF. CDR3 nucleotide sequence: TGTGCCAGCAGCAAAGTAAGTTTTCGAGACAGGGGAAATTTGAACACTGAAGCTTTCTTT.

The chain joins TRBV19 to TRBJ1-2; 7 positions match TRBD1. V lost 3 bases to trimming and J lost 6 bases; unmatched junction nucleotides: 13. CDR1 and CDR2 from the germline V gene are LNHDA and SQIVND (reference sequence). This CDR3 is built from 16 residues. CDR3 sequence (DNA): TGTGCCAGTAGTATTGATAGGGACAGTCCGGTGGATGGCTACACCTTC. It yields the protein CASSIDRDSPVDGYTF.

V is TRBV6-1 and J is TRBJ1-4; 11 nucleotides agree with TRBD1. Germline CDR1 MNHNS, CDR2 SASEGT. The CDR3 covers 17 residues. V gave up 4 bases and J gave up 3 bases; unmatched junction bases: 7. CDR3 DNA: TGTGCCAGCAGTGCCAGGGACAGGGGGGAATCTAATGAAAAACTGTTTTTT. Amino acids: CASSARDRGESNEKLFF.

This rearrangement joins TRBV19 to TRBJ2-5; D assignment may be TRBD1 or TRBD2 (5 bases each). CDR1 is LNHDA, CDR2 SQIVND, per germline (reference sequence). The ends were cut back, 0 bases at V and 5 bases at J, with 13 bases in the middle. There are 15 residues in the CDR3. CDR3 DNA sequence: TGTGCCAGTAGTATAGATCACATGGGGGACGAGACCCAGTACTTC. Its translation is CASSIDHMGDETQYF. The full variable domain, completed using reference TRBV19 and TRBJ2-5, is DGGITQSPKYLFRKEGQNVTLSCEQNLNHDAMYWYRQDPGQGLRLIYYSQIVNDFQKGDIAEGYSVSREKKESFPLTVTSAQKNPTAFYLCASSIDHMGDETQYFGPGTRLLVL.

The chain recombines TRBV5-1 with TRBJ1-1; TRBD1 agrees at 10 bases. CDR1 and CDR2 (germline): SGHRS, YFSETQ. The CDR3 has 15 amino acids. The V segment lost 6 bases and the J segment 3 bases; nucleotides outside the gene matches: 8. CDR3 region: CASTSGTGVDTEAFF. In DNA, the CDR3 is TGCGCCAGCACCTCCGGGACAGGGGTCGACACTGAAGCTTTCTTT.

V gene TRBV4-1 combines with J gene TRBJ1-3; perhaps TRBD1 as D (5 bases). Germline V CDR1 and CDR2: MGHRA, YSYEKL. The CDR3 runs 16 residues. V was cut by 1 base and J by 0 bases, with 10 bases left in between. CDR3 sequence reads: CASSQGGGPSGNTIYF. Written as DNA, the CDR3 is TGCGCCAGCAGCCAAGGGGGGGGACCCTCTGGAAACACCATATATTTT.

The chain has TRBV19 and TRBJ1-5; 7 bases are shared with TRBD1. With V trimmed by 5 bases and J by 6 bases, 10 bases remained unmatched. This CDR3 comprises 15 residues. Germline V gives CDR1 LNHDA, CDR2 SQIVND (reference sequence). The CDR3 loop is CASSGGQRSFQPQHF. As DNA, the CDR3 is TGTGCCAGTAGTGGGGGACAGAGGTCCTTTCAGCCCCAGCATTTT.

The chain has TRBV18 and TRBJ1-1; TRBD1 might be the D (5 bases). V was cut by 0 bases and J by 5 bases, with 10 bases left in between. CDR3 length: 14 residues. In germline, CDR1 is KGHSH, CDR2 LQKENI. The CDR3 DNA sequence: TGTGCCAGCTCACCACCGGGGCCCAGTACTGAAGCTTTCTTT. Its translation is CASSPPGPSTEAFF.

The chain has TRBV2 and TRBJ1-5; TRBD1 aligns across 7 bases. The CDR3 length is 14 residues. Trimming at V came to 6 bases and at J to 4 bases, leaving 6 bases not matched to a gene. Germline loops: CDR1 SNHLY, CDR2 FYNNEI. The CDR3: CASRGDSPNQPQHF. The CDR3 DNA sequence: TGTGCCAGCAGGGGGGACAGCCCGAATCAGCCCCAGCATTTT.

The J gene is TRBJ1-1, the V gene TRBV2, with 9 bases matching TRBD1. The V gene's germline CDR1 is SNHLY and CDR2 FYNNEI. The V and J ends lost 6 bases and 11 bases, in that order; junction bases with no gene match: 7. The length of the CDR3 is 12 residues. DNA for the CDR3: TGTGCCAGCAGCCCGACAGGGGGACGGGCTTTCTTT. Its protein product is CASSPTGGRAFF. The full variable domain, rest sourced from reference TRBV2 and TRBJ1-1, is EPEVTQTPSHQVTQMGQEVILRCVPISNHLYFYWYRQILGQKVEFLVSFYNNEISEKSEIFDDQFSVERPDGSNFTLKIRSTKLEDSAMYFCASSPTGGRAFFGQGTRLTVV.

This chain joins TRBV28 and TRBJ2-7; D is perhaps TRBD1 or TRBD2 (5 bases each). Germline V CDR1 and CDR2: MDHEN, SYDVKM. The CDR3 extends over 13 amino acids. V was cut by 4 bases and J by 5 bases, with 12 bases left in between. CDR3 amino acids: CASSSPLGDEQYF. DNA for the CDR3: TGTGCCAGCAGTTCCCCTCTGGGGGACGAGCAGTACTTC.

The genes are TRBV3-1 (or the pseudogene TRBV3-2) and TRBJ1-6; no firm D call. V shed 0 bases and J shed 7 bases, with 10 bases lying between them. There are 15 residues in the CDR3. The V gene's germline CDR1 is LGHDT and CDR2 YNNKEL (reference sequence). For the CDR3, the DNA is TGTGCCAGCAGCCAAGAGTCGGGGTGGAATTCACCCCTCCACTTT. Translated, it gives CASSQESGWNSPLHF.